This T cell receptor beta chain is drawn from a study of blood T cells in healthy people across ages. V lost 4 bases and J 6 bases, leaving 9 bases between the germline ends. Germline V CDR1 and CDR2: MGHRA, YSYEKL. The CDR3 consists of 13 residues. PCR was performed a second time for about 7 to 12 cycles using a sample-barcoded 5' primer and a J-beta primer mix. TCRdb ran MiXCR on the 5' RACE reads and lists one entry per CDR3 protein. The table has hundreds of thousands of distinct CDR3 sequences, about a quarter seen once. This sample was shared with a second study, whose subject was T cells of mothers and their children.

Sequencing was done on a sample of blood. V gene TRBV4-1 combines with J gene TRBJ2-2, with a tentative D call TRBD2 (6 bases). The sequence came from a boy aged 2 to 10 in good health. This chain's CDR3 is CASSRGIAGELFF. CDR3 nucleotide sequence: TGCGCCAGCAGCCGCGGGATTGCCGGGGAGCTGTTTTTT.